This record looks at one T cell receptor beta chain sequence and its context. Its antigen remains unidentified. No much larger clonotype is one base removed from it; base qualities were not supplied. As encoded in the germline V gene (reference sequence), CDR1 is MNHNY while CDR2 is SVGAGI. Cut back by 6 bases and 7 bases, the V and J ends lie 10 bases apart. Including cysteine and phenylalanine, the CDR3 has 12 amino acids. Only the CDR3 part of the read is kept: 36 bases, read in frame from the first base. These data belong to a study of OX40 agonist ivuxolimab in advanced cancers. Looking at the study overall: The costimulatory receptor OX40 (CD134) was targeted by ivuxolimab, a fully human IgG2 agonistic monoclonal antibody. The point of sequencing TCRbeta in the periphery was to test whether ivuxolimab changed TCR sequence diversity and drove clonal T-cell expansion. Intravenous ivuxolimab was administered to patients every 2 weeks at six dose levels: 0.01, 0.1, 0.3, 1.5, 3 and 10 mg/kg. Partial responses were achieved by three dose-escalation patients, of whom one had hepatocellular carcinoma and two had cutaneous melanoma. Of the roughly 54 patients in dose escalation, 19 had hepatocellular carcinoma, some 15 had melanoma, 9 had renal cell carcinoma and 9 had head and neck cancer. Patients were allowed to have had prior anti-PD-1, anti-PD-L1 or anti-CTLA-4 therapy, and 40% of the dose-escalation patients had previously received checkpoint inhibitors. The paper covers the monotherapy dose-escalation part of the phase I ivuxolimab trial, which included N = 52 patients. The dose-escalation cohort was roughly 87% male with a mean age of about 54 years, ranging from 23 to 79. Paper-wide results and their limitations: Low levels of normalized T-cell clonal expansion were also shown by some nonresponding patients. After ivuxolimab, CD8+ T cells had more expanded clones than CD4+ T cells on average. The antigen specificity of the peripheral T cells that underwent clonal expansion was not determined. Clonal expansion of both CD4+ and CD8+ blood T cells was observed from baseline to week 6 at doses 0.1 to 3.0 mg/kg. Partial responders in the 0.1-3.0 mg/kg groups had among the lowest normalized peripheral clonal expansion, especially among CD8+ T cells.

The trial excluded patients who had a history of autoimmune disease or who were on systemic immunosuppression. Peripheral blood for TCR sequencing was collected from all dose cohorts at baseline, on cycle 4 day 1, and on cycle 7 day 1. Samples came from an open-label, multicenter, first-in-human phase I dose-escalation trial of ivuxolimab. The trial enrolled adults with locally advanced or metastatic head and neck squamous cell, hepatocellular, melanoma or renal cell carcinoma. Before TCR sequencing, CD4+ T cells and CD8+ T cells from peripheral blood were sorted into separate populations. Genomic DNA was isolated from the sorted cells so that the TCRbeta CDR3 region could be sequenced. The immunoSEQ Assay was used for sequencing of TCRbeta CDR3 regions. Not all clones reach the TCRdb copy of this immuneACCESS table, which keeps in-frame sequences only. Checked studies attribute under half of the gap to unresolved V genes and leave the rest unexplained. The sample records over 100,000 clones, 75% to 95% of which are singletons. Clones ranked in the top ten supply approximately 1% of the sample.

The sequence came from an adult with an advanced solid tumor such as melanoma, head and neck, liver or kidney cancer. The input for sequencing was CD4+ or CD8+ T cells sorted from blood, taken in a trial of the OX40 agonist ivuxolimab. The chain is assembled from TRBV6-6 and TRBJ1-5; no D gene call is confident. CDR3 protein: CASRRPGQPQHF. In nucleotide form, the sequence is TGTGCCAGCAGGAGGCCGGGCCAGCCCCAGCATTTT.